The entry below gives a single T cell receptor (beta chain) sequence along with its context. As yet, its antigen is unknown. The V end was cut by 6 bases, the J end by 6 bases, with 12 bases between. This CDR3 spans 11 amino acids. Germline CDR1 reads GTSNPN; CDR2 reads SVGIG (reference sequence). Investigators reverse transcribed all isolated RNA, so they sequenced expressed TCRB transcripts. Sequencing used immunoSEQ multiplex PCR; TCRdb keeps in-frame clones, though not all of them. The data contain some 400,000 clones, roughly 15% of them seen just once; the ten biggest clones take up 0.019%. Sorting with CD45RO/CCR7/CD25/CD127/CD95/CD27 yielded naive, central memory, regulatory and stem-like memory CD4+ cells. The data are from a study of beta chain features in type 1 diabetes. Whole-study results and caveats: Moderate yet significant TCRB CDR3 shortening was seen in Type 1 diabetes patients in all four CD4+ subsets. Reduced insertions and increased deletions marked VDJ junctions in type 1 diabetes patients. PCR could preferentially amplify shorter templates, alike in patients and controls.

This clonotype was sampled from a young woman in good health. The chain links TRBV30 to TRBJ2-7; weak D call: TRBD2 (5 bases). Sequencing was performed on naive CD4+ T cells from blood. The CDR3 reads CACTRSGEQYF. CDR3 in DNA: TGTGCCTGTACTAGATCCGGCGAGCAGTACTTC.